Listed below are T cell receptor beta chains from one sample, sequenced in a study of blood T cell repertoires in COVID-19. TCRdb's copy holds only in-frame clones and misses some; the assay was immunoSEQ multiplex PCR. The profile shows 230,000 or so clones, around 84% of them singletons. Material for sequencing was peripheral blood. The receptor set was obtained from a young man with active or convalescent COVID-19. CDR3s leave out the opening cysteine and the closing phenylalanine or tryptophan.

v_gene: TRBV2; CDR3aa: ASSDSVGLSSYEQY
v_gene: TRBV5-6; CDR3aa: ASSFGLVNIQY
v_gene: TRBV28; CDR3aa: ASSNRQMNSPLH
v_gene: TRBV4-2; CDR3aa: ASGAPGHNTEAF
v_gene: TRBV15; CDR3aa: ATSRDTGGAGQPQH
v_gene: TRBV7-8; CDR3aa: ASSSYRVFGEKLF
v_gene: TRBV7-9; CDR3aa: ASSPREREGPSTGELF
v_gene: TRBV4-3; CDR3aa: ASSQGLAGHNEQF
v_gene: TRBV5-1; CDR3aa: ASSRRVGNTEAF
v_gene: TRBV5-6; CDR3aa: ASSTGLAGVLRNEQF
v_gene: TRBV7-3; CDR3aa: ASARQGPNYGYT
v_gene: TRBV6-5; CDR3aa: ASSSGTAREQY
v_gene: TRBV7-2; CDR3aa: ASSLAASAIYEQY
v_gene: TRBV6-5; CDR3aa: ASSPKGVEGNEQF
v_gene: TRBV27; CDR3aa: ASSLTGGLHEQY
v_gene: TRBV5-6; CDR3aa: ASSLGLTYGYT
v_gene: TRBV7-6; CDR3aa: ASSGLAGGHGYEQY
v_gene: TRBV7-9; CDR3aa: ASSLWTSGTDTQY
v_gene: TRBV30; CDR3aa: AWSVGLGLDEQY
v_gene: TRBV9; CDR3aa: ASRGDSLYNEQF
v_gene: TRBV7-2; CDR3aa: ASSFYLGGFYEQY
v_gene: TRBV6-2/TRBV6-3; CDR3aa: ASSYSGQGAAGYT
v_gene: TRBV10-3; CDR3aa: AISEDGRPGEQY
v_gene: TRBV9; CDR3aa: ASSVAGGGHGYT
v_gene: TRBV18; CDR3aa: ASSPRDEQF
v_gene: TRBV2; CDR3aa: ASRTEEGNSPLH
v_gene: TRBV6-5; CDR3aa: ASSRQGSINEQF
v_gene: TRBV19; CDR3aa: ASSIRPDSNTIY
v_gene: TRBV6-6; CDR3aa: ASSPDRNFATNEKLF
v_gene: TRBV6-2/TRBV6-3; CDR3aa: ASSYRQTNQPQH
v_gene: TRBV2; CDR3aa: ASSGGLNTGELF
v_gene: TRBV19; CDR3aa: ASAATGGNQPQH
v_gene: TRBV29-1; CDR3aa: SVRTSGRVDTQY
v_gene: TRBV7-6; CDR3aa: ASSWGQGGGTEAF
v_gene: TRBV28; CDR3aa: ASMPSGTGGKGYT
v_gene: TRBV15; CDR3aa: ATYSGRDGDTQY
v_gene: TRBV6-1; CDR3aa: ASSEGRGATDTQY
v_gene: TRBV4-1; CDR3aa: ASSLQGDLYSGNTIY
v_gene: TRBV7-2; CDR3aa: ASSLSPGRSRD